This TCR beta chain was sequenced for a study of T cell responses to AZD1222 COVID-19 vaccine. Here immunoSEQ multiplex PCR was the method, and the copy in TCRdb shows in-frame clones only, minus some. The profile shows 150,000 to 200,000 clones, 90% to 95% of them singletons. The CDR3 has 14 residues. The germline V gene has CDR1 SGHRS and CDR2 YFSETQ. V lost 2 bases and J lost 1, with 9 bases in between. Sample: peripheral blood, taken 28 days after the second AZD1222 dose. This clonotype was obtained from an adult who received the AZD1222 COVID-19 vaccine. This chain uses TRBV5-1 with TRBJ1-2, with D perhaps TRBD1 (6 bases). The CDR3 sequence is CASSFRGDNYGYTF. The CDR3 DNA reads TGCGCCAGCAGCTTTAGGGGGGATAACTATGGCTACACCTTC.